This T cell receptor beta chain was observed in a study of blood T cell repertoires in COVID-19. In the study overall: Samples taken during acute and convalescent COVID-19 were collected in the United States, Italy and Spain. PBMCs, B-cell-depleted T cells, or T cells provided the cDNA or gDNA that made up the material.

In the original workflow: Amplified reference gene primers provided the basis for estimating nucleated cell counts. Produced via immunoSEQ multiplex PCR; TCRdb's table is partial and in-frame only. V and J calls plus clone size are reproduced from that table; the DNA served to infer D and trimming. The sample holds 150,000 to 200,000 clones, 87% seen once. V lost 1 base and J lost 1, with 10 bases in between. The germline CDR1 and CDR2 sequences are WNHNN and SYGVQD (reference sequence). The CDR3 loop spans 16 amino acids. This sequence originates from an older woman who had recovered from COVID-19. Sequencing was done on a sample of peripheral blood. V usage is TRBV10-1 and J usage is TRBJ2-2; maybe TRBD1 (5 bases). DNA for the CDR3: TGCGCCAGCAGTGAGTTTGGCAGGGAGAACACCGGGGAGCTGTTTTTT. Amino acid sequence: CASSEFGRENTGELFF.